The 9 T cell receptor beta chains presented below share a single source sample, sequenced in a study of T cell responses to AZD1222 COVID-19 vaccine. The protocol was immunoSEQ multiplex PCR, while the TCRdb copy is restricted to in-frame clones and leaves out a portion. The sample records 75,000 to 100,000 clones, about 90% being singletons. Here the sequenced sample was peripheral blood, taken on day 0 of MenACWY control vaccination. The receptor source for this set is an adult in good health.

The gene calls are TRBV7-2 and TRBJ2-5; D is possibly TRBD2 (6 bases). The V gene's germline CDR1 is SGHTA and CDR2 FQGNSA. The CDR3 is 15 amino acids. The ends were cut back, 5 bases at V and 9 bases at J, with 22 bases in the middle. CDR3 bases: TGTGCCAGCAGCCCCCCGGGGGACCTCCTGGTGGCCCAGTACTTC. Protein sequence: CASSPPGDLLVAQYF. The variable domain in full, with the rest retrieved from reference TRBV7-2 and TRBJ2-5, is GAGVSQSPSNKVTEKGKDVELRCDPISGHTALYWYRQSLGQGLEFLIYFQGNSAPDKSGLPSDRFSAERTGGSVSTLTIQRTQQEDSAVYLCASSPPGDLLVAQYFGPGTRLLVL.

The chain is built from TRBV25-1 and TRBJ1-4; D not certain. CDR1 and CDR2 (germline): MGHDK, SYGVNS. The CDR3 contains 14 residues. Trimming pared 3 bases from V and 5 bases from J, leaving 10 bases between. Here the CDR3 reads CASSDYMKNEKLFF. CDR3 nucleotides: TGTGCCAGCAGTGACTACATGAAAAATGAAAAACTGTTTTTT.

CDR3 residues: CASSLVEEQFF. The CDR3 nucleotides are TGTGCCAGCAGCTTGGTAGAGGAGCAGTTCTTC. The chain carries TRBV5-5 and TRBJ2-1; no definite D call. The CDR3 extends over 11 amino acids. Germline-derived CDR1 and CDR2 are SGHKS and YYEKEE (reference sequence). V was trimmed by 0 bases and J by 10 bases, leaving 5 bases between them.

This sequence joins TRBV27 and TRBJ1-5; 7 bases match TRBD1. There are 15 residues in the CDR3. V shed 2 bases, J shed 7 bases, and the junction held 8 bases outside the gene matches. CDR1 is MNHEY and CDR2 is SMNVEV in the germline V gene (reference sequence). DNA of the CDR3: TGTGCCAGCAGTTTACGGTCAGGGGGAAGGCAGCCCCAGCATTTT. This gives the protein CASSLRSGGRQPQHF.

This sequence joins TRBV28 and TRBJ1-2; D perhaps matches TRBD1 (5 bases). The CDR3 sequence is 15 residues long. Trimming pared 6 bases from V and 2 bases from J, leaving 16 bases between. Germline V gives CDR1 MDHEN, CDR2 SYDVKM. The CDR3 sequence: CASRAGDSINYGYTF. CDR3 sequence (DNA): TGTGCCAGCAGGGCGGGCGACAGTATAAACTATGGCTACACCTTC.

This clone was recorded only once. The rearrangement joins TRBV28 to TRBJ1-2; 7 nucleotides match TRBD1. CDR3 length equals 15 residues. CDR1 is MDHEN, CDR2 SYDVKM, per germline. With 5 bases clipped from V and 6 bases from J, the junction kept 12 bases outside the gene matches. The DNA of the CDR3 is TGTGCCAGCAGTCCAACCTCCGACAGGGCCCATGGCTACACCTTC. Protein product: CASSPTSDRAHGYTF.

V is TRBV19 and J is TRBJ1-1; D unclear. The germline gives CDR1 LNHDA, CDR2 SQIVND (reference sequence). CDR3 length equals 13 residues. Deletions cut 0 bases from V and 4 bases from J, with 6 bases between. The CDR3 loop reads CASSIDSLTEAFF. CDR3 in DNA: TGTGCCAGTAGTATAGACAGTCTCACTGAAGCTTTCTTT.

V gene TRBV9 combines with J gene TRBJ1-3; D not resolved. CDR3 length equals 16 residues. CDR1 SGDLS and CDR2 YYNGEE come from the germline V gene. V gave up 4 bases and J gave up 0 bases, with 14 bases separating them. This chain's CDR3 is CASSPPTWTSGNTIYF. Written as DNA, the CDR3 is TGTGCCAGCAGCCCCCCGACATGGACCTCTGGAAACACCATATATTTT.

This clone was seen only a few times. The CDR3 sequence is CASSRAGEETQYF. The CDR3 DNA sequence: TGCGCCAGCAGCCGGGCAGGGGAAGAGACCCAGTACTTC. The genes are TRBV4-1 and TRBJ2-5; D might be TRBD1 (6 bases). Germline CDR1 and CDR2: MGHRA and YSYEKL. The CDR3 is 13 amino acids. With 4 bases removed from V and 3 bases from J, the gap between germline ends came to 9 bases.